These 4 T cell receptor beta chains were all obtained from the same sample, sequenced in a study of cytomegalovirus exposure and HLA in healthy donors. PCR employed 60 Vbeta and 13 Jbeta primers. The table came from immunoSEQ multiplex PCR; TCRdb's copy has only in-frame clones and leaves some out. This table has about 200,000 clones, more than 65% appearing once. The sequenced material came from PBMCs. All receptors come from a woman aged 30 to 39 in good health and CMV-seronegative.

This clone was seen only once. This rearrangement joins TRBV5-5 to TRBJ2-7, with TRBD2 matching 8 bases. The germline V gene encodes CDR1 SGHKS and CDR2 YYEKEE (reference sequence). V shed 0 bases, J shed 2 bases, and the junction held 1 base outside the gene matches. The CDR3 totals 14 residues. DNA for the CDR3: TGTGCCAGCAGCTTGGACGGGGGGGCCTACGAGCAGTACTTC. Encoded protein: CASSLDGGAYEQYF. The complete variable domain, with remaining parts taken from reference TRBV5-5 and TRBJ2-7, reads DAGVTQSPTHLIKTRGQQVTLRCSPISGHKSVSWYQQVLGQGPQFIFQYYEKEERGRGNFPDRFSARQFPNYSSELNVNALLLGDSALYLCASSLDGGAYEQYFGPGTRLTVT.

The chain combines TRBV9 with TRBJ2-7; D perhaps matches TRBD2 (6 bases). The CDR3 is 16 amino acids. In germline, CDR1 is SGDLS, CDR2 YYNGEE. The V gene lost 3 bases and the J gene lost 5 bases, with 21 bases spanning the gap. The CDR3, as DNA: TGTGCCAGCAGCGATATTCGTCGAGGGACTTTGGACGAGCAGTACTTC. Translated: CASSDIRRGTLDEQYF.

The J gene is TRBJ2-1, the V gene TRBV19, with a possible D match to TRBD1 (6 bases). The V and J ends lost 3 bases and 4 bases respectively, with 13 bases between them. This CDR3 has 15 residues. The germline CDR1 and CDR2 sequences are LNHDA and SQIVND (reference sequence). CDR3 sequence (DNA): TGTGCCAGTAGTATTGGGACAACCGTGTACAATGAGCAGTTCTTC. This codes for CASSIGTTVYNEQFF. The variable domain in full, with the rest retrieved from reference TRBV19 and TRBJ2-1, is DGGITQSPKYLFRKEGQNVTLSCEQNLNHDAMYWYRQDPGQGLRLIYYSQIVNDFQKGDIAEGYSVSREKKESFPLTVTSAQKNPTAFYLCASSIGTTVYNEQFFGPGTRLTVL.

This clone was detected once. The V and J genes are TRBV28 and TRBJ1-1; weak D call: TRBD1 (6 bases). Germline lookup yields CDR1 MDHEN and CDR2 SYDVKM. This CDR3 is built from 13 residues. The V end was cut by 8 bases, the J end by 2 bases, with 12 bases between. The CDR3 loop reads CASDQGQNTEAFF. The CDR3 DNA reads TGTGCCAGCGACCAGGGACAAAACACTGAAGCTTTCTTT.